This T cell receptor beta chain derives from a study of T-cell reconstitution after alpha-beta-depleted transplantation in children. This clonotype was seen many times. Its specificity is unknown. The TCRbeta library incorporated unique molecular identifiers. From the PCR reads, TCRdb called clonotypes with MiXCR, one entry per CDR3 protein. The data show 600,000 or so distinct CDR3 sequences, with roughly 23% seen just once and roughly 15% held by the top ten. Germline V gene sequence: CDR1 SQVTM, CDR2 ANQGSEA. The CDR3 has 14 residues. V dropped 4 bases and J dropped 2 bases, with 14 bases sitting between them. Whole-study findings and limits: At day 60, the high TCRbeta diversity found in some patients originated from recipient T cells and thymic progenitors that had survived. After one year, T-cell counts and TCRbeta diversity mostly came from new T cells. The study reportedly traced alpha-beta T cells about two months after transplant to several hundred expanded graft clones.

The sample here was PBMCs, mostly from graft donor cells, taken 360 days after TCRalphabeta/CD19-depleted stem cell transplant. The receptor was isolated from a boy under two years old who had a stem cell transplant for acute myeloid leukemia, so the T cells may come from the graft donor. This rearrangement joins TRBV29-1 to TRBJ2-5; D gene unclear. The CDR3 region is CSVAGSKGQETQYF. The CDR3 nucleotides are TGCAGCGTTGCTGGTAGTAAAGGACAAGAGACCCAGTACTTC.